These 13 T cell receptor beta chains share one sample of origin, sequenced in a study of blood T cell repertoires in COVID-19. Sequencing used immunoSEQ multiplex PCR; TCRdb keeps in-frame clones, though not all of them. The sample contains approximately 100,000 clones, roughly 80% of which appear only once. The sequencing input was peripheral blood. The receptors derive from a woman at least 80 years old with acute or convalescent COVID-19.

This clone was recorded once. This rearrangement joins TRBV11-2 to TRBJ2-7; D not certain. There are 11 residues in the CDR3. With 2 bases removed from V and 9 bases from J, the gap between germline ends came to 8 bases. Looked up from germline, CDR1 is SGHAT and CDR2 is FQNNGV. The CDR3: CASSLLDSQYF. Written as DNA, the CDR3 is TGTGCCAGCAGCTTACTTGACTCGCAGTACTTC.

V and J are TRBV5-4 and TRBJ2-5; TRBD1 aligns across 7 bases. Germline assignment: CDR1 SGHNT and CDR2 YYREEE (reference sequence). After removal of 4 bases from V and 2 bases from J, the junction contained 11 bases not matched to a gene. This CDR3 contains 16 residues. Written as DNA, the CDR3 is TGTGCCAGCAGCAAGCGACAGGGTGTATTTCAAGAGACCCAGTACTTC. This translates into CASSKRQGVFQETQYF.

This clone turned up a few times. The CDR3 loop reads CAISDGGSVNTEAFF. The CDR3 DNA follows: TGTGCCATCAGTGACGGGGGTTCTGTGAACACTGAAGCTTTCTTT. V gene TRBV10-3 combines with J gene TRBJ1-1, with a tentative D call TRBD1 (5 bases). This CDR3 is built from 15 residues. CDR1 and CDR2 (germline): ENHRY, SYGVKD. V shed 3 bases and J shed 0 bases, with 11 bases lying between them.

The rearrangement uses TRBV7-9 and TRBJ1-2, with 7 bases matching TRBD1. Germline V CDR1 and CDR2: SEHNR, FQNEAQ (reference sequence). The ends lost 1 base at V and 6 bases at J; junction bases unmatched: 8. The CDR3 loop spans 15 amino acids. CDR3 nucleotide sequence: TGTGCCAGCAGCTTAGTAACTCCAACAGGGGATGGCTACACCTTC. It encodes CASSLVTPTGDGYTF.

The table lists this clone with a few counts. This chain's CDR3 is CASSSAGTTFGQNIQYF. DNA of the CDR3: TGTGCCAGCAGTTCGGCCGGGACAACCTTTGGCCAAAACATTCAGTACTTC. The V and J genes are TRBV28 and TRBJ2-4, with a weak D call TRBD1 (6 bases). The CDR3 runs 17 residues. Germline CDR1 is MDHEN and CDR2 is SYDVKM. Trimming removed 4 bases at V and 5 bases at J, with 21 bases between.

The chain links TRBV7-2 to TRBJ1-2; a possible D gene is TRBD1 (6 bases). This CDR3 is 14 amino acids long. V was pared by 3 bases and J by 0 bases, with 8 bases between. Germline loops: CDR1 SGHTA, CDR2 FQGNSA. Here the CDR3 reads CASSFTGTNYGYTF. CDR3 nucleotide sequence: TGTGCCAGCAGCTTCACAGGGACTAACTATGGCTACACCTTC.

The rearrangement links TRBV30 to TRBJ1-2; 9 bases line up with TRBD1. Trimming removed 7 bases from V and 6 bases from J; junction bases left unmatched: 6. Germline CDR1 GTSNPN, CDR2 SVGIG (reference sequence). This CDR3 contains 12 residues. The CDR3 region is CASYRGQHGYTF. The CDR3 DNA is TGTGCCTCGTACAGGGGGCAACATGGCTACACCTTC.

The DNA of the CDR3 is TGCAGCGTTGAAAGACAGGTCGACACTGAAGCTTTCTTT. As protein: CSVERQVDTEAFF. The J gene is TRBJ1-1, the V gene TRBV29-1; the D gene is possibly TRBD1 (6 bases). CDR1 is SQVTM, CDR2 ANQGSEA, per germline. Trimming cost V 2 bases and J 3 bases, with 10 bases left between them. There are 13 residues in the CDR3.

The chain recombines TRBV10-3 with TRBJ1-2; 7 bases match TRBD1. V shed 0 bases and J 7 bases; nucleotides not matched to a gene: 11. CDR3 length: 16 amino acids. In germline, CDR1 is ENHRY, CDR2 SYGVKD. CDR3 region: CAISESGGATGSGYTF. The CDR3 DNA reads TGTGCCATCAGTGAGTCCGGTGGCGCGACAGGGAGTGGCTACACCTTC.

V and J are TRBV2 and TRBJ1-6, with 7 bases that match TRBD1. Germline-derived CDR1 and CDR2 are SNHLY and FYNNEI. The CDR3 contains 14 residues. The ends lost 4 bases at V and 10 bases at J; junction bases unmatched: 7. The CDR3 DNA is TGTGCCAGCAGTGGACAGGGTATCGGGTCACCCCTCCACTTT. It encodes CASSGQGIGSPLHF.

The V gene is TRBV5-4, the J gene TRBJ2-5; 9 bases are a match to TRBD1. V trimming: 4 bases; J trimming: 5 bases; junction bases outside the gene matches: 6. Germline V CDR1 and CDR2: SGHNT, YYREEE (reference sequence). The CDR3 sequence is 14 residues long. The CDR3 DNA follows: TGTGCCAGCAGCCTACAGGGGGCCGGCGAGACCCAGTACTTC. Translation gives CASSLQGAGETQYF.

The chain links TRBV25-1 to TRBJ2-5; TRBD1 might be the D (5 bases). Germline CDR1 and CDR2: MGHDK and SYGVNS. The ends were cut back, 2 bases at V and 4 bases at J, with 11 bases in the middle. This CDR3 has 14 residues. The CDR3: CASSEQGNRETQYF. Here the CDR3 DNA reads TGTGCCAGCAGTGAACAGGGTAACAGAGAGACCCAGTACTTC. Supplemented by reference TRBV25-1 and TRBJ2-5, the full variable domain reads EADIYQTPRYLVIGTGKKITLECSQTMGHDKMYWYQQDPGMELHLIHYSYGVNSTEKGDLSSESTVSRIRTEHFPLTLESARPSHTSQYLCASSEQGNRETQYFGPGTRLLVL.

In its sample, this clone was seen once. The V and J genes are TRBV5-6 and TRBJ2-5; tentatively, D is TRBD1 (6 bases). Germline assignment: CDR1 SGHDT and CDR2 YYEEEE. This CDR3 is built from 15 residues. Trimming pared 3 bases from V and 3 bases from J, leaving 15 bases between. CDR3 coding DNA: TGTGCCAGCAGCTCCCCTACCGAGGGGGAAGAGACCCAGTACTTC. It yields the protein CASSSPTEGEETQYF.